This T cell receptor (beta chain) originates from a study of T cell responses to AZD1222 COVID-19 vaccine. Study-level results: There were repertoire samples only from the period after the peak T cell response. Donors skewed white British and female; clonal diversity was possibly underestimated.

As regards this clone: Its antigen is not identified.

Trimming stripped 2 bases from V and 4 bases from J, with 15 bases between. Germline loops: CDR1 SGHTS, CDR2 YDEGEE. This CDR3 spans 15 amino acids. TCRdb's copy holds only in-frame clones and misses some; the assay was immunoSEQ multiplex PCR. The repertoire holds 150,000 to 200,000 clones, with just under 95% as singletons. The sequencing here drew on peripheral blood, taken on day 0 of AZD1222 vaccination. This clonotype was obtained from an adult in good health. The J gene is TRBJ1-1, the V gene TRBV5-8, with unresolved D. In DNA, the CDR3 is TGTGCCAGCAGCTTAGAGGGTGAGGTGAGCACTGAAGCTTTCTTT. Amino acids: CASSLEGEVSTEAFF.